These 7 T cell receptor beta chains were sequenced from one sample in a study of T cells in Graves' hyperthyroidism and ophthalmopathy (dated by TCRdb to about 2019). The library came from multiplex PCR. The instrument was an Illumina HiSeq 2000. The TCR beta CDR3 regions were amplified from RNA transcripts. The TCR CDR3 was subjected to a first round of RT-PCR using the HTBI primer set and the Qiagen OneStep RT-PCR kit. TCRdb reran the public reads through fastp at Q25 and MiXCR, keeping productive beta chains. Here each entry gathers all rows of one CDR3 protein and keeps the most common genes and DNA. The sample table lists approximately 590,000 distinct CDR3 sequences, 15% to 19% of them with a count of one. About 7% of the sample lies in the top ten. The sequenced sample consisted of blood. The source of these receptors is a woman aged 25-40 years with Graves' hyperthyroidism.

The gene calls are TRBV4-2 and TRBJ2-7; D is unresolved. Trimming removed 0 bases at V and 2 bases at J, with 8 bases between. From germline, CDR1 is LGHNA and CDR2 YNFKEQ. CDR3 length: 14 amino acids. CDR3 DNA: TGTGCCAGCAGCCAAGAAGGCCAGACCTACGAGCAGTACTTC. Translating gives CASSQEGQTYEQYF.

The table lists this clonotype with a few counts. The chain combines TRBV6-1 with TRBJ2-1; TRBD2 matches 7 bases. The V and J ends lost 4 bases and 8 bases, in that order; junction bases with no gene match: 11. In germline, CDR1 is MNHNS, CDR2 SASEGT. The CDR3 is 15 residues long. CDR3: CASSAGGRLIDEQFF. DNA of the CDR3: TGTGCCAGCAGTGCTGGCGGGAGATTAATAGATGAGCAGTTCTTC.

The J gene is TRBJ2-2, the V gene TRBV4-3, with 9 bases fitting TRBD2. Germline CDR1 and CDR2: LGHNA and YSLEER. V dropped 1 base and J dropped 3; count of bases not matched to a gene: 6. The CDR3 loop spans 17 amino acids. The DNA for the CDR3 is TGCGCCAGCAGCCAAGTCCGGCTAGCGGGACACACCGGGGAGCTGTTTTTT. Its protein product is CASSQVRLAGHTGELFF.

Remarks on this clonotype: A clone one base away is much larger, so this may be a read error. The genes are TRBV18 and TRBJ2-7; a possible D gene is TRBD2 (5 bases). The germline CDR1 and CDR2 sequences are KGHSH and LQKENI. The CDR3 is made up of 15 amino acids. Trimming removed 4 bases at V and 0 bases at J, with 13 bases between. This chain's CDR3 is CASSRGRRSSYEQYF. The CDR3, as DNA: TGTGCCAGCTCACGCGGGCGGAGGAGCTCCTACGAGCAGTACTTC.

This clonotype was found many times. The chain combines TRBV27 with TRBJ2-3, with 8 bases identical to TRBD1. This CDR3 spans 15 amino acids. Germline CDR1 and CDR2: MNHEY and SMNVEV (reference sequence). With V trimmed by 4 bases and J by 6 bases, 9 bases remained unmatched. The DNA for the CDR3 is TGTGCCAGCAGTTCACCAGGGGGCGGAAGGGATACGCAGTATTTT. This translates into CASSSPGGGRDTQYF.

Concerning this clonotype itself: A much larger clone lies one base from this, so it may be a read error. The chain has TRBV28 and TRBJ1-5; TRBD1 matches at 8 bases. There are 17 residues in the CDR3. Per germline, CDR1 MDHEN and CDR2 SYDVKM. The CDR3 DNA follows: TGTGCCAGCAGCCGGACAGGGAAAATTCGGCTCAATCGGCCCCAGCATTTT. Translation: CASSRTGKIRLNRPQHF.

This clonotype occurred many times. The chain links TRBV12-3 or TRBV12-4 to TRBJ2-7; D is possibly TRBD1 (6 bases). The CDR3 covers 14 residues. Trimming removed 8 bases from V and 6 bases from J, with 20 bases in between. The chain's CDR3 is CASGRQAVVSEQYF. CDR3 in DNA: TGTGCCAGCGGACGACAGGCCGTAGTAAGCGAGCAGTACTTC.